What follows are 28 T cell receptor beta chains derived from one specimen sequenced in a study of shared clonotypes between healthy human individuals. The repertoire was sequenced with immunoSEQ multiplex PCR; TCRdb's copy has only in-frame clones and lacks some. This sample has roughly 1.4 million clones, with less than 99% found just once. The source material was naive CD4+ T cells sorted from blood. The sample's subset: CD45RA+ positively selected. The receptors were gathered from a man aged 30-40 years in good health.

Regarding this clone: The same CDR3 also results from other DNA sequences found in this sample. The chain uses TRBV20-1 and TRBJ2-5; D ambiguous. The CDR3 loop spans 11 amino acids. V was cut by 3 bases and J by 2 bases, with 4 bases left in between. Germline values: CDR1 DFQATT, CDR2 SNEGSKA (reference sequence). The CDR3 here is CSARHQETQYF. CDR3 DNA sequence: TGCAGTGCTAGGCATCAAGAGACCCAGTACTTC.

J is TRBJ1-2 and V is TRBV7-6; D is perhaps TRBD1 (6 bases). The CDR3 has 16 residues. The V gene's germline CDR1 is SGHVS and CDR2 FNYEAQ. Trimming removed 5 bases at V and 2 bases at J, with 18 bases between. CDR3 DNA sequence: TGTGCCAGCAGCCAAGCGGGGGGCGCGATGAACTATGGCTACACCTTC. Its translation is CASSQAGGAMNYGYTF.

The V gene is TRBV19, the J gene TRBJ1-5, with unresolved D. Per germline, CDR1 LNHDA and CDR2 SQIVND (reference sequence). The CDR3 loop spans 15 amino acids. V was clipped by 1 base and J by 4 bases, with 11 bases between them. This chain's CDR3 is CASSIVGRINQPQHF. CDR3 coding DNA: TGTGCCAGTAGTATAGTTGGGCGGATTAATCAGCCCCAGCATTTT.

In its sample, this clone was seen once. V is TRBV5-1 and J is TRBJ2-1, with 11 bases fitting TRBD2. This CDR3 comprises 18 residues. Germline V CDR1 and CDR2: SGHRS, YFSETQ. The ends lost 4 bases at V and 8 bases at J; junction bases unmatched: 17. The DNA for the CDR3 is TGCGCCAGCAGCGGAAAGGTGATAAGCCGGACTAGCGGGCATGAGCAGTTCTTC. Residues: CASSGKVISRTSGHEQFF. The whole variable domain, remainder taken from reference TRBV5-1 and TRBJ2-1, is KAGVTQTPRYLIKTRGQQVTLSCSPISGHRSVSWYQQTPGQGLQFLFEYFSETQRNKGNFPGRFSGRQFSNSRSEMNVSTLELGDSALYLCASSGKVISRTSGHEQFFGPGTRLTVL.

This chain uses TRBV30 with TRBJ2-1; TRBD2 is a possible D gene (6 bases). Trimming removed 0 bases from V and 7 bases from J, with 13 bases in between. The CDR3 runs to 14 residues. Per the germline V gene, CDR1 is GTSNPN and CDR2 is SVGIG (reference sequence). The CDR3 DNA sequence: TGTGCCTGGAGTGTATCGGCGGGAAAGAATGAGCAGTTCTTC. Encoded protein: CAWSVSAGKNEQFF.

The gene calls are TRBV2 and TRBJ2-1; no firm D call. There are 13 residues in the CDR3. V lost 4 bases to trimming and J lost 6 bases, with 10 bases between them. The germline V gene has CDR1 SNHLY and CDR2 FYNNEI. The CDR3 sequence is CASSGPGGNEQFF. For the CDR3, the DNA is TGTGCCAGCAGTGGTCCGGGTGGCAATGAGCAGTTCTTC.

This chain joins TRBV19 and TRBJ1-1; D is unresolved. This CDR3 is built from 13 residues. With 6 bases removed from V and 1 base from J, the gap between germline ends came to 9 bases. CDR1 is LNHDA, CDR2 SQIVND, per germline (reference sequence). The CDR3 loop is CASSPGRNTEAFF. The CDR3 nucleotides read TGTGCCAGTAGCCCCGGTAGGAACACTGAAGCTTTCTTT. The full variable domain, with the rest looked up from reference TRBV19 and TRBJ1-1, is DGGITQSPKYLFRKEGQNVTLSCEQNLNHDAMYWYRQDPGQGLRLIYYSQIVNDFQKGDIAEGYSVSREKKESFPLTVTSAQKNPTAFYLCASSPGRNTEAFFGQGTRLTVV.

The chain is built from TRBV2 and TRBJ2-1; D uncertain. The germline V and J ends were trimmed by 6 bases and 0 bases, with 6 bases remaining between them. This CDR3 has 13 amino acids. Germline V gives CDR1 SNHLY, CDR2 FYNNEI. The CDR3 loop is CASSRYSYNEQFF. Written as DNA, the CDR3 is TGTGCCAGCAGCCGATACTCCTACAATGAGCAGTTCTTC.

The chain has TRBV7-9 and TRBJ2-1, with no clear D. Germline V gives CDR1 SEHNR, CDR2 FQNEAQ (reference sequence). The CDR3 runs to 14 residues. The V gene lost 7 bases and the J gene lost 4 bases, with 14 bases spanning the gap. The CDR3 spells CASTLISYYNEQFF. The CDR3 DNA is TGTGCCAGCACCCTTATATCGTATTACAATGAGCAGTTCTTC.

V and J are TRBV25-1 and TRBJ1-1; no clear D. Germline V gene lookup returns CDR1 MGHDK and CDR2 SYGVNS. Trimming removed 7 bases at V and 0 bases at J, with 9 bases between. CDR3 length: 13 amino acids. CDR3: CASKERLNTEAFF. In nucleotides, the CDR3 is TGTGCCAGCAAGGAACGGCTGAACACTGAAGCTTTCTTT.

The rearrangement links TRBV2 to TRBJ1-1; D call uncertain. Trimming left V 3 bases short and J 3 bases short, with 8 bases between. CDR3 length: 13 residues. Germline CDR1 and CDR2: SNHLY and FYNNEI. The CDR3 protein is CASSEYLDTEAFF. As DNA, the CDR3 is TGTGCCAGCAGTGAGTACCTGGACACTGAAGCTTTCTTT.

The chain links TRBV9 to TRBJ2-5, with a weak D call TRBD1 (5 bases). Germline lookup yields CDR1 SGDLS and CDR2 YYNGEE. The V and J ends lost 4 bases and 4 bases respectively, with 11 bases between them. CDR3 length: 13 residues. CDR3 sequence: CASSSGWGETQYF. For the CDR3, the DNA is TGTGCCAGCAGCTCAGGGTGGGGAGAGACCCAGTACTTC.

This clone has only one observation. The J gene is TRBJ2-7, the V gene TRBV4-1, with 9 bases that match TRBD1. Germline CDR1 MGHRA, CDR2 YSYEKL. J lost 4 bases, V lost 1 base, and 5 bases had no gene match. CDR3 length: 15 residues. The CDR3 DNA follows: TGCGCCAGCAGCCAAGCCGGGACAGGGCTTTACGAGCAGTACTTC. Its protein product is CASSQAGTGLYEQYF.

Comment on this clone: Additional DNA sequences in this sample encode the identical CDR3. The J gene is TRBJ2-3, the V gene TRBV4-1; D is uncertain. Looked up from germline, CDR1 is MGHRA and CDR2 is YSYEKL. Trimming took off 1 base at V and 0 bases at J, with 5 bases between the two ends. The CDR3 runs 14 residues. For the CDR3, the DNA is TGCGCCAGCAGCCAAGTAGGGAGCACAGATACGCAGTATTTT. As protein: CASSQVGSTDTQYF.

The J gene is TRBJ2-2, the V gene TRBV6-1, with TRBD1 as a possible D gene (5 bases). The germline gives CDR1 MNHNS, CDR2 SASEGT. V dropped 10 bases and J dropped 2 bases, with 17 bases sitting between them. The CDR3 totals 15 residues. In DNA form, the CDR3 reads TGTGCCACCCACCGGTGGGGCTACAACACCGGGGAGCTGTTTTTT. This translates into CATHRWGYNTGELFF.

This clone was picked up one time. V is TRBV28 and J is TRBJ2-1; the match to TRBD2 covers 10 bases. V was pared by 6 bases and J by 8 bases, with 10 bases of the junction left unmatched. The CDR3 is 15 residues long. Germline CDR1 reads MDHEN; CDR2 reads SYDVKM. The CDR3 loop is CASRPTSGIGDEQFF. DNA for the CDR3: TGTGCCAGCAGGCCCACTAGCGGGATAGGGGATGAGCAGTTCTTC.

Here the CDR3 DNA reads TGTGCCAGCAGTTCGAGGGGAGGGATAACCTACGAGCAGTACTTC. Protein product: CASSSRGGITYEQYF. The rearrangement joins TRBV27 to TRBJ2-7; 7 positions agree with TRBD2. Trimming removed 4 bases from V and 2 bases from J; junction bases left unmatched: 8. Germline values: CDR1 MNHEY, CDR2 SMNVEV (reference sequence). The length of the CDR3 is 15 residues.

This chain uses TRBV7-8 with TRBJ2-7; D is unresolved. There are 14 residues in the CDR3. Trimming took off 5 bases at V and 5 bases at J, with 16 bases between the two ends. In germline, CDR1 is SGHVS, CDR2 FQNEAQ. CDR3: CASSRDREVDEQYF. The CDR3 DNA is TGTGCCAGCAGCCGCGACCGCGAGGTCGACGAGCAGTACTTC.

V gene TRBV30 combines with J gene TRBJ1-2; D is undetermined. V shed 0 bases and J shed 7 bases, with 12 bases lying between them. This CDR3 region has 13 residues. Per germline, CDR1 GTSNPN and CDR2 SVGIG (reference sequence). The chain's CDR3 is CAWSVQSPGGYTF. The DNA for the CDR3 is TGTGCCTGGAGTGTTCAGTCCCCAGGTGGCTACACCTTC.

The chain has TRBV28 and TRBJ2-3; D not resolved. Germline CDR1 and CDR2: MDHEN and SYDVKM. V was trimmed by 8 bases and J by 2 bases, leaving 5 bases between them. This CDR3 is 11 amino acids long. This CDR3 is CASCNTDTQYF. The DNA for the CDR3 is TGTGCCAGCTGTAACACAGATACGCAGTATTTT.

A word on this clone: The same CDR3 can be traced to other DNA sequences in this sample. The chain combines TRBV29-1 with TRBJ1-1; no definite D call. The germline V and J ends were trimmed by 7 bases and 5 bases, with 8 bases remaining between them. In germline, CDR1 is SQVTM, CDR2 ANQGSEA. This CDR3 is built from 10 residues. The CDR3 nucleotides are TGCAGCGGGGCGGGTACTGAAGCTTTCTTT. Protein sequence: CSGAGTEAFF.

The chain recombines TRBV6-5 with TRBJ2-7; 8 bases line up with TRBD1. The CDR3 covers 15 residues. Germline assignment: CDR1 MNHEY and CDR2 SVGAGI. Unmatched junction bases numbered 5, after V lost 4 bases and J lost 0 bases. In DNA form, the CDR3 reads TGTGCCAGCAGTTTGGGACAGGCTCGCTCCTACGAGCAGTACTTC. Protein product: CASSLGQARSYEQYF.

The chain couples TRBV15 to TRBJ2-7, with D perhaps being TRBD1 or TRBD2 (5 bases each). This CDR3 has 14 residues. Germline lookup yields CDR1 LNHNV and CDR2 YYDKDF (reference sequence). The germline V and J ends were trimmed by 1 base and 6 bases, with 13 bases remaining between them. The CDR3 nucleotides are TGTGCCACCAGCAGAGCGAGGGGAAGCGGCGAGCAGTACTTC. Amino acid sequence: CATSRARGSGEQYF. Complete variable domain (other parts from reference TRBV15 and TRBJ2-7): DAMVIQNPRYQVTQFGKPVTLSCSQTLNHNVMYWYQQKSSQAPKLLFHYYDKDFNNEADTPDNFQSRRPNTSFCFLDIRSPGLGDTAMYLCATSRARGSGEQYFGPGTRLTVT.

The chain combines TRBV18 with TRBJ2-7; no reliable D call. Germline values: CDR1 KGHSH, CDR2 LQKENI. Trimming shortened V by 1 base and J by 7 bases, and 23 bases separated the two germline ends. The CDR3 has 17 residues. The CDR3 coding sequence is TGTGCCAGCTCACCACGATTGGTCCGGTCAACTACGGGTGAGCAGTACTTC. It encodes CASSPRLVRSTTGEQYF.

The rearrangement uses TRBV7-7 and TRBJ2-3; D unresolved. The CDR3 runs to 14 residues. CDR1 is SSHAT and CDR2 is FNYEAQ in the germline V gene (reference sequence). V was clipped by 2 bases and J by 2 bases, with 8 bases between them. CDR3 coding DNA: TGTGCCAGCAGCTTATCCGAGATCACAGATACGCAGTATTTT. Its protein product is CASSLSEITDTQYF.

Comment on this clone: This sample also contains other DNA sequences that code for the same CDR3. This chain uses TRBV2 with TRBJ1-2, with a tentative D call TRBD1 (5 bases). The CDR3 is 12 residues long. Trimming removed 6 bases from V and 4 bases from J, with 9 bases in between. The germline V gene has CDR1 SNHLY and CDR2 FYNNEI. As DNA, the CDR3 is TGTGCCAGCAGCGGAGACAGCTATGGCTACACCTTC. It yields the protein CASSGDSYGYTF.

The chain has TRBV7-2 and TRBJ2-2, with TRBD2 as a possible D gene (7 bases). In germline, CDR1 is SGHTA, CDR2 FQGNSA. The CDR3 has 14 amino acids. The V and J ends lost 7 bases and 6 bases respectively, with 15 bases between them. The DNA for the CDR3 is TGTGCCAGCAACAGGGAGGGCCTGTCCGGGGAGCTGTTTTTT. It codes for CASNREGLSGELFF.

Concerning this clone: Other DNA sequences in this specimen translate into the identical CDR3. Here the CDR3 DNA reads TGCGCCAGCAGCTTGGAGGGCAACTCCTACAATGAGCAGTTCTTC. Its translation: CASSLEGNSYNEQFF. The rearrangement links TRBV5-1 to TRBJ2-1; unclear D gene. The CDR3 has 15 residues. Looked up from germline, CDR1 is SGHRS and CDR2 is YFSETQ. The germline V and J ends were trimmed by 0 bases and 0 bases, with 7 bases remaining between them.